This record looks at one TCR beta chain sequence and its context. The data derive from a study of CD8 T cells in Susac syndrome. CD8+ and CD4+ T cells taken from blood had their TCR beta sequenced. Control patients had untreated stable or active relapsing-remitting multiple sclerosis by revised McDonald criteria. In contrast to the negatively isolated CD8+ and CD4+ T cells, TEMRA cells were FACS-enriched. It was with random hexamers that roughly 0.45 to 1 ug RNA was reverse transcribed. The authors amplified TCR beta CDR3 across 54 Vbeta and 13 Jbeta using immunoSEQ multiplex PCR. MiXCR, applied by TCRdb to the immunoSEQ multiplex PCR reads, yields one record per CDR3 protein. There are 200,000 or so distinct CDR3 sequences in the sample; nearly 95% occur only once, and approximately 0.097% lies in the top ten. The CDR3 sequence is 13 residues long. Germline CDR1 is DFQATT and CDR2 is SNEGSKA (reference sequence). V shed 3 bases and J shed 5 bases, with 10 bases lying between them.

This TCR was recovered from a human donor with multiple sclerosis. V and J are TRBV20-1 and TRBJ1-4; D perhaps matches TRBD1 (6 bases). The sample taken for sequencing was CD4+ T cells from PBMCs. The CDR3 protein is CSASSGVNEKLFF. The CDR3 nucleotides are TGCAGTGCTAGTTCAGGGGTCAATGAAAAACTGTTTTTT.